Listed here are 24 T cell receptor beta chains from one sample, sequenced in a study of cytomegalovirus exposure and HLA in healthy donors. 60 Vbeta and 13 Jbeta primers were used in PCR. The method was immunoSEQ multiplex PCR; TCRdb's version includes in-frame clones alone and lacks a portion of them. In the table there are fewer than 110,000 clones, roughly 80% of which are singletons. Sequenced: PBMCs. The receptor source for this set is a man aged 25-45 years in good health and CMV-seronegative.

This rearrangement joins TRBV7-2 to TRBJ2-7; 10 bases are a match to TRBD2. Germline V gives CDR1 SGHTA, CDR2 FQGNSA. The CDR3 consists of 16 residues. V dropped 4 bases and J dropped 0; count of bases not matched to a gene: 6. For the CDR3, the DNA is TGTGCCAGCAGCTGGCGTAGCGGGGGGTCCTCCTACGAGCAGTACTTC. Residues: CASSWRSGGSSYEQYF.

On this clone itself: Germline is not matched at one junction end, which may reflect a read error. The chain uses TRBV7-7 and TRBJ1-1; D call uncertain. The V gene's germline CDR1 is SSHAT and CDR2 FNYEAQ (reference sequence). The CDR3 runs to 13 residues. The CDR3 sequence is CASSLSMNTEAFF. DNA for the CDR3: TGTGCTAGCAGCTTGAGCATGAACACTGAAGCTTTCTTT.

This clone has more than one count but fewer than ten. Other DNA sequences in the sample encode the same CDR3. The V gene is TRBV2, the J gene TRBJ2-5; 8 bases match TRBD1. The junction had 5 bases not matched to a gene; V was cut back by 3 bases and J by 5 bases. CDR3 length equals 14 residues. Looked up from germline, CDR1 is SNHLY and CDR2 is FYNNEI. This CDR3 reads CASSDRTGRETQYF. The CDR3 region has the DNA TGTGCCAGCAGTGACCGGACAGGGAGGGAGACCCAGTACTTC.

CDR3 sequence (DNA): TGTGCCAGCAGCTTCTGGGGAGGCGAATCTGAAGCTTTCTTT. It codes for CASSFWGGESEAFF. This rearrangement joins TRBV7-6 to TRBJ1-1, with no clear D. V gave up 3 bases and J gave up 6 bases, with 14 bases separating them. The V gene's germline CDR1 is SGHVS and CDR2 FNYEAQ. The CDR3 length is 14 residues.

This sequence joins TRBV6-1 and TRBJ2-3; D gene uncertain. This CDR3 has 14 amino acids. Germline assignment: CDR1 MNHNS and CDR2 SASEGT. The V end was cut by 7 bases, the J end by 6 bases, with 17 bases between. The CDR3: CASNPRLRSDTQYF. For the CDR3, the DNA is TGTGCCAGCAATCCCAGACTTCGGTCGGATACGCAGTATTTT.

The V gene is TRBV6-5, the J gene TRBJ2-1; D possibly corresponds to TRBD2 (5 bases). The CDR3 consists of 11 residues. The germline gives CDR1 MNHEY, CDR2 SVGAGI. V was shortened by 0 bases and J by 14 bases, with 8 bases between the two germline ends. CDR3 sequence (DNA): TGTGCCAGCAGTTACTCGGGGAGAGAGTTCTTC. Translation gives CASSYSGREFF.

This chain uses TRBV11-3 with TRBJ2-1; D is perhaps TRBD1 (6 bases). This CDR3 has 15 amino acids. V was shortened by 5 bases and J by 0 bases, with 11 bases between the two germline ends. Germline loops: CDR1 SGHNT, CDR2 YENEEA. In DNA form, the CDR3 reads TGTGCCAGCAGCCTCGACAGGAGCTCCTACAATGAGCAGTTCTTC. Residues: CASSLDRSSYNEQFF. The full variable domain, its missing parts supplied by reference TRBV11-3 and TRBJ2-1, is EAGVVQSPRYKIIEKKQPVAFWCNPISGHNTLYWYLQNLGQGPELLIRYENEEAVDDSQLPKDRFSAERLKGVDSTLKIQPAELGDSAVYLCASSLDRSSYNEQFFGPGTRLTVL.

This clone is judged medium-sized (0.01 to 0.1%). The V call is TRBV6-1, the J call TRBJ2-3; 11 bases are shared with TRBD2. The germline V gene encodes CDR1 MNHNS and CDR2 SASEGT. J was trimmed by 6 bases and V by 3 bases; bases with no gene match: 5. The CDR3 runs 15 residues. In DNA, the CDR3 is TGTGCCAGCAGTGATTTTAGCGGGGGGGCCGATACGCAGTATTTT. It translates to CASSDFSGGADTQYF.

This clone was observed a single time. This chain joins TRBV19 and TRBJ2-2, with TRBD1 matching 7 bases. Germline values: CDR1 LNHDA, CDR2 SQIVND (reference sequence). Trimming at V came to 9 bases and at J to 3 bases, leaving 7 bases not matched to a gene. The CDR3 loop spans 14 amino acids. This CDR3 reads CASSQTGYTGELFF. CDR3 bases: TGTGCCAGCTCTCAGACAGGGTACACCGGGGAGCTGTTTTTT. Full variable domain (missing parts from reference TRBV19 and TRBJ2-2): DGGITQSPKYLFRKEGQNVTLSCEQNLNHDAMYWYRQDPGQGLRLIYYSQIVNDFQKGDIAEGYSVSREKKESFPLTVTSAQKNPTAFYLCASSQTGYTGELFFGEGSRLTVL.

This sequence joins TRBV9 and TRBJ1-1; D not resolved. There are 14 residues in the CDR3. The germline V gene encodes CDR1 SGDLS and CDR2 YYNGEE. V was clipped by 4 bases and J by 0 bases, with 10 bases between them. The CDR3 region is CASSPPPVNTEAFF. CDR3 DNA: TGTGCCAGCAGCCCCCCCCCAGTGAACACTGAAGCTTTCTTT.

The V call is TRBV20-1, the J call TRBJ2-7, with unresolved D. The germline V gene encodes CDR1 DFQATT and CDR2 SNEGSKA (reference sequence). The CDR3 covers 11 residues. V dropped 8 bases and J dropped 3 bases, with 11 bases sitting between them. This CDR3 is CSPSGVYEQYF. The DNA for the CDR3 is TGCAGTCCATCAGGTGTCTACGAGCAGTACTTC.

The rearrangement uses TRBV19 and TRBJ2-1; possible D gene TRBD2, 6 bases. The V end was cut by 9 bases, the J end by 1 base, with 10 bases between. The CDR3 loop spans 13 amino acids. Germline V gene lookup returns CDR1 LNHDA and CDR2 SQIVND (reference sequence). CDR3 bases: TGTGCCAGCAATCGGGGGTCCTACAATGAGCAGTTCTTC. Its translation: CASNRGSYNEQFF.

This clone was seen a handful of times. J is TRBJ2-1 and V is TRBV13, with 7 bases lining up with TRBD1. J was trimmed by 5 bases and V by 0 bases; bases with no gene match: 1. The CDR3 is 14 amino acids. Germline CDR1 and CDR2: PRHDT and FYEKMQ (reference sequence). CDR3 amino acids: CASSLGTGHNEQFF. DNA for the CDR3: TGTGCCAGCAGCTTAGGGACAGGGCACAATGAGCAGTTCTTC.

This clone has a handful of counts. The chain joins TRBV21-1 to TRBJ2-1; the table's D call, TRBD2, was not checked against the DNA. TRBV21-1 is reported as a pseudogene. CDR3 length: 16 residues. For the CDR3, the DNA is TGTGCCAGCAGCAAAGTGGACTGCAGCTCCTACAATGAGCAGTTCTTC. Amino acid sequence: CASSKVDCSSYNEQFF.

This clone showed up just once. The chain joins TRBV7-8 to TRBJ2-2; D may be TRBD1 (6 bases). Germline V gives CDR1 SGHVS, CDR2 FQNEAQ. Trimming took 11 bases from V and 0 from J, leaving 10 bases between them. CDR3 size: 13 residues. The CDR3 DNA reads as TGTGCCGGGACACCAGCGAACACCGGGGAGCTGTTTTTT. Protein sequence: CAGTPANTGELFF.

The chain links TRBV9 to TRBJ2-7; 8 bases are a match to TRBD2. The ends lost 3 bases at V and 6 bases at J; junction bases unmatched: 5. This CDR3 is built from 13 residues. Germline assignment: CDR1 SGDLS and CDR2 YYNGEE. The CDR3 bases are TGTGCCAGCAGCGGAAGCGGGGGTGTCGAGCAGTACTTC. Translated, it gives CASSGSGGVEQYF.

The rearrangement links TRBV20-1 to TRBJ2-7; 9 nucleotides align to TRBD1. Germline V gives CDR1 DFQATT, CDR2 SNEGSKA (reference sequence). The CDR3 has 11 residues. The CDR3 spells CSGDRDYEQYF. CDR3 bases: TGCAGCGGGGACAGGGACTACGAGCAGTACTTC.

The rearrangement uses TRBV6-1 and TRBJ1-1; tentatively, D is TRBD1 (6 bases). V shed 10 bases and J shed 10 bases, with 25 bases lying between them. Germline-derived CDR1 and CDR2 are MNHNS and SASEGT. The CDR3 has 14 residues. The DNA of the CDR3 is TGTGCCATCAGCCGGGGACAAGGGAGCCATTCAGCTTTCTTT. It encodes CAISRGQGSHSAFF.

The chain has TRBV15 and TRBJ2-1, with TRBD1 identical over 7 bases. The CDR3 is 17 amino acids. The ends lost 1 base at V and 3 bases at J; junction bases unmatched: 9. The germline V gene encodes CDR1 LNHNV and CDR2 YYDKDF (reference sequence). The CDR3 reads CATSRVGTASRYNEQFF. As DNA, the CDR3 is TGTGCCACCAGCAGAGTAGGGACAGCGAGCCGCTACAATGAGCAGTTCTTC.

A single count supports this clone. This chain connects TRBV28 to TRBJ2-1; unclear D gene. The CDR3 contains 12 residues. V was trimmed by 6 bases and J by 9 bases, leaving 12 bases between them. The V gene's germline CDR1 is MDHEN and CDR2 SYDVKM. The CDR3 bases are TGTGCCAGCAGCTTACTCGGGTCTGAGCAGTTCTTC. Encoded protein: CASSLLGSEQFF.

V is TRBV18 and J is TRBJ2-1, with D unclear. This CDR3 is built from 14 residues. The germline V and J ends were trimmed by 1 base and 7 bases, with 11 bases remaining between them. The germline CDR1 and CDR2 sequences are KGHSH and LQKENI. CDR3 sequence (DNA): TGTGCCAGCTCACCACTCGGCACCGGGAATGAGCAGTTCTTC. Protein product: CASSPLGTGNEQFF.

This clone has just a few counts. This sequence joins TRBV13 and TRBJ2-1; D remains unclear. The germline CDR1 and CDR2 sequences are PRHDT and FYEKMQ (reference sequence). The V end was cut by 0 bases, the J end by 9 bases, with 6 bases between. There are 12 residues in the CDR3. CDR3 region: CASSLGRSEQFF. The CDR3 nucleotides are TGTGCCAGCAGCTTAGGCAGAAGTGAGCAGTTCTTC.

The rearrangement joins TRBV25-1 to TRBJ2-1, with 9 bases that match TRBD1. This CDR3 has 15 residues. V trimming: 3 bases; J trimming: 8 bases; junction bases outside the gene matches: 8. The V gene's germline CDR1 is MGHDK and CDR2 SYGVNS. Written as DNA, the CDR3 is TGTGCCAGCAGTGACGCCGGGACAGGGCTTTATGAGCAGTTCTTC. This gives the protein CASSDAGTGLYEQFF.

The CDR3 here is CASSVQGYGEKLFF. CDR3 DNA sequence: TGTGCCAGCAGTGTCCAGGGTTACGGTGAAAAACTGTTTTTT. V and J are TRBV27 and TRBJ1-4; D might be TRBD1 (5 bases). Trimming pared 5 bases from V and 7 bases from J, leaving 14 bases between. The V gene's germline CDR1 is MNHEY and CDR2 SMNVEV (reference sequence). This CDR3 is 14 amino acids long.